This T cell receptor (beta chain) comes out of a study of CD8 T cells in Susac syndrome. Sequencing of TCR beta drew on CD8+ and CD4+ T cells from blood. Random hexamers were used to reverse transcribe an amount of about 0.5 to 1 ug RNA. Amplification of TCR beta CDR3 used immunoSEQ multiplex PCR across 54 Vbeta and 13 Jbeta. Each CDR3 protein gets one entry after TCRdb re-called the immunoSEQ multiplex PCR reads with MiXCR. The sample consists of approximately 150,000 distinct CDR3 sequences, approximately 94% of them appearing once. Germline V gene lookup returns CDR1 SGHRS and CDR2 YFSETQ. CDR3 size: 13 residues. Trimming left V 3 bases short and J 4 bases short, with 7 bases between.

The sequence derives from a human donor with multiple sclerosis. The gene calls are TRBV5-1 and TRBJ2-2; D is uncertain. Sequences were obtained from CD4+ T cells from PBMCs. CDR3: CASSSIVTGELFF. Here the CDR3 DNA reads TGCGCCAGCAGCTCTATAGTCACCGGGGAGCTGTTTTTT.